One sample yielded the 8 T cell receptor beta chains listed below, sequenced in a study of identical twins. TCRdb re-called the 5' RACE reads through MiXCR, storing one row per CDR3 protein. The repertoire holds hundreds of thousands of distinct CDR3 sequences, 5.5% to 7% seen once, with about 3.6% in the top ten. These same data were also listed under a study on yellow fever vaccine responses in identical twins.

Input material: memory (CD45RO+) T cells sorted from blood. The receptors come from a woman under 30 in good health.

This clonotype was recorded at least ten times. The CDR3 DNA follows: TGCAGCGTAGTGACAGGGATCCACGAGCAGTACGTC. It is translated as CSVVTGIHEQYV. V is TRBV29-1 and J is TRBJ2-7, with 7 bases that match TRBD1. The CDR3 is made up of 12 amino acids. V lost 6 bases and J lost 5; bases outside the gene matches: 7. Germline lookup yields CDR1 SQVTM and CDR2 ANQGSEA.

This clonotype was observed a few times. The chain combines TRBV7-3 with TRBJ2-5, with 9 bases that match TRBD1. Germline lookup yields CDR1 SGHTA and CDR2 FQGTGA. V gave up 1 base and J gave up 4 bases; unmatched junction bases: 10. The CDR3 sequence is 17 residues long. The CDR3, as DNA: TGTGCCAGCAGCTTAATAGGTCCCTGGACAGGGGCAGAGACCCAGTACTTC. Its translation: CASSLIGPWTGAETQYF.

This clonotype was seen many times. V and J are TRBV6-1 and TRBJ2-2, with D uncertain. Trimming took 6 bases from V and 2 from J, leaving 7 bases between them. CDR1 is MNHNS and CDR2 is SASEGT in the germline V gene. This CDR3 has 13 amino acids. CDR3 residues: CASSNPNTGELFF. For the CDR3, the DNA is TGTGCCAGCAGCAACCCTAACACCGGGGAGCTGTTTTTT.

This clonotype was counted between two and nine times. The CDR3 region is CAIKGRDQPQHF. Written as DNA, the CDR3 is TGTGCCATCAAGGGCAGAGATCAGCCCCAGCATTTT. V and J are TRBV10-3 and TRBJ1-5, with D unresolved. Germline CDR1 is ENHRY and CDR2 is SYGVKD. Trimming took off 7 bases at V and 5 bases at J, with 9 bases between the two ends. The CDR3 extends over 12 amino acids.

This clonotype appeared many times. The V and J genes are TRBV20-1 and TRBJ2-3; 7 nucleotides line up with TRBD2. The V and J ends lost 2 bases and 2 bases, in that order; junction bases with no gene match: 10. Germline CDR1 DFQATT, CDR2 SNEGSKA (reference sequence). CDR3 length equals 16 residues. CDR3 sequence (DNA): TGCAGTGCTAGAAGGGTTGAGCGGGGCCTCACAGATACGCAGTATTTT. Protein product: CSARRVERGLTDTQYF.

The chain joins TRBV28 to TRBJ2-7; TRBD2 might be the D (5 bases). Germline V gene sequence: CDR1 MDHEN, CDR2 SYDVKM. Trimming took 3 bases from V and 9 from J, leaving 12 bases between them. The CDR3 length is 12 residues. CDR3 protein: CASSFGLVGQYF. As DNA, the CDR3 is TGTGCCAGCAGTTTCGGACTGGTGGGGCAGTACTTC.

The rearrangement joins TRBV6-1 to TRBJ1-2; 7 positions match TRBD1. Germline lookup yields CDR1 MNHNS and CDR2 SASEGT. The length of the CDR3 is 14 residues. Trimming removed 5 bases from V and 1 base from J; junction bases left unmatched: 4. CDR3 residues: CASSRDRLNYGYTF. The CDR3, as DNA: TGTGCCAGCAGTCGGGACAGACTTAACTATGGCTACACCTTC.

This clonotype was recorded at least ten times. The rearrangement joins TRBV29-1 to TRBJ1-2; no reliable D call. Trimming removed 0 bases from V and 7 bases from J, with 15 bases in between. CDR1 is SQVTM, CDR2 ANQGSEA, per germline. This CDR3 region has 14 residues. CDR3 sequence reads: CSVEDRTELSGYTF. The CDR3, as DNA: TGCAGCGTTGAAGATCGTACCGAGCTTAGTGGCTACACCTTC.